The clone carrying this TCR beta chain was detected once. One junction end disagrees with the germline gene, perhaps due to a read error. This table comes from immunoSEQ multiplex PCR, and its TCRdb copy is limited to in-frame clones, with some not included. The sample records some 110,000 clones, over 90% being singletons. This entry comes from a study of control samples from healthy donors and cancer patients. Germline CDR1 is LNHDA and CDR2 is SQIVND (reference sequence). The CDR3 is made up of 12 amino acids. The sequence derives from a man aged 25-45 years in good health. The J gene is TRBJ2-2, the V gene TRBV19; no definite D call. Sequenced material: blood. In DNA form, the CDR3 reads TGTACCAGTAGTATAAACGCCGGGGAGCTGTTTTTT. Translating gives CTSSINAGELFF.